This passage covers 21 T cell receptor beta chains from one sample sequenced in a study of cytomegalovirus exposure and HLA in healthy donors. Researchers ran the PCR with 60 Vbeta and 13 Jbeta primers. Assay used: immunoSEQ multiplex PCR; TCRdb lists only in-frame clones, some missing. The table includes some 98,000 clones, under 85% detected once. The specimen sequenced was PBMCs. Receptor source: a female donor in good health and CMV-seropositive.

The CDR3 region has the DNA TGTGCCAGCAGCCCTAATCAGCCCCAGCATTTT. It codes for CASSPNQPQHF. The genes are TRBV7-9 and TRBJ1-5; D unresolved. Germline V gene sequence: CDR1 SEHNR, CDR2 FQNEAQ (reference sequence). V shed 5 bases and J shed 4 bases, with 3 bases lying between them. This CDR3 comprises 11 residues.

The chain uses TRBV11-2 and TRBJ2-5; maybe TRBD1 (6 bases). V lost 4 bases, J lost 7 bases, and 19 bases lay in between. This CDR3 has 15 amino acids. The germline V gene has CDR1 SGHAT and CDR2 FQNNGV. DNA of the CDR3: TGTGCCAGCAGCTCCCCACAGGGCTCCAGGGGGACCCAGTACTTC. Its translation is CASSSPQGSRGTQYF.

With respect to this clone: Other DNA sequences within the sample encode an identical CDR3. This chain uses TRBV5-6 with TRBJ2-7, with TRBD1 identical over 7 bases. Germline V CDR1 and CDR2: SGHDT, YYEEEE. Germline trimming cut 4 bases from V and 0 bases from J; bases unmatched to any gene: 1. CDR3 size: 13 residues. CDR3 DNA sequence: TGTGCCAGCAGCGCAGGGGGCTCCTACGAGCAGTACTTC. Its translation is CASSAGGSYEQYF. Together with reference TRBV5-6 and TRBJ2-7, the CDR3 gives the full variable domain: DAGVTQSPTHLIKTRGQQVTLRCSPKSGHDTVSWYQQALGQGPQFIFQYYEEEERQRGNFPDRFSGHQFPNYSSELNVNALLLGDSALYLCASSAGGSYEQYFGPGTRLTVT.

This clone was seen only a few times. The rearrangement links TRBV7-6 to TRBJ2-7, with 9 bases aligning to TRBD1. The CDR3 spans 15 residues. Trimming removed 8 bases from V and 5 bases from J; junction bases left unmatched: 13. Germline V gene lookup returns CDR1 SGHVS and CDR2 FNYEAQ. The CDR3 DNA follows: TGTGCCAGCGCACATCCGGGACAGGGTTTGCACGAGCAGTACTTC. Protein sequence: CASAHPGQGLHEQYF.

The rearrangement uses TRBV27 and TRBJ2-7; 7 nucleotides line up with TRBD2. The CDR3 is 17 residues long. Trimming removed 3 bases from V and 3 bases from J; junction bases left unmatched: 14. Germline values: CDR1 MNHEY, CDR2 SMNVEV (reference sequence). This CDR3 is CASSFNPREGSLYEQYF. CDR3 DNA sequence: TGTGCCAGCAGTTTTAATCCAAGGGAGGGCTCTCTCTACGAGCAGTACTTC.

The chain is built from TRBV7-9 and TRBJ1-2; 10 bases align to TRBD1. CDR1 is SEHNR and CDR2 is FQNEAQ in the germline V gene (reference sequence). The ends lost 1 base at V and 6 bases at J; junction bases unmatched: 2. This CDR3 has 14 amino acids. The CDR3 region has the DNA TGTGCCAGCAGCTTAGGACAGGGGGCGGATGGCTACACCTTC. Protein: CASSLGQGADGYTF.

The rearrangement uses TRBV6-5 and TRBJ2-1; 7 bases fit TRBD1. The junction had 13 bases not matched to a gene; V was cut back by 5 bases and J by 12 bases. Germline CDR1 and CDR2: MNHEY and SVGAGI. This CDR3 comprises 14 residues. Written as DNA, the CDR3 is TGTGCCAGCAGTAGCCAACCGGGACAGAAGGGGCAGTTCTTC. The encoded protein is CASSSQPGQKGQFF.

The genes are TRBV10-3 and TRBJ2-3, with 7 bases aligning to TRBD2. CDR1 is ENHRY and CDR2 is SYGVKD in the germline V gene. The CDR3 runs 15 residues. The ends lost 4 bases at V and 2 bases at J; junction bases unmatched: 6. The DNA of the CDR3 is TGTGCCATCAGTGGACTAGCCCGAAACACAGATACGCAGTATTTT. Translated: CAISGLARNTDTQYF.

The rearrangement links TRBV6-4 to TRBJ2-1; TRBD1 aligns across 7 bases. The germline gives CDR1 MRHNA, CDR2 SNTAGT. The trim removed 5 bases at V and 2 bases at J, leaving 6 bases unmatched. The CDR3 contains 15 residues. CDR3 loop: CASSRQGGPYNEQFF. The DNA of the CDR3 is TGTGCCAGCAGTCGACAGGGTGGCCCCTACAATGAGCAGTTCTTC.

The genes are TRBV5-1 and TRBJ2-7, with 7 bases fitting TRBD1. The germline V gene encodes CDR1 SGHRS and CDR2 YFSETQ. Losses at the gene ends were 3 bases for V and 0 bases for J; bases not matched to a gene: 9. The CDR3 totals 16 residues. This chain's CDR3 is CASSSAGTDFSYEQYF. DNA for the CDR3: TGCGCCAGCAGCTCCGCCGGGACAGACTTCTCCTACGAGCAGTACTTC.

As for this clone: Germline and junction disagree at one end, which may indicate a read error. This chain uses TRBV6-5 with TRBJ1-2; D might be TRBD1 (5 bases). Per germline, CDR1 MNHEY and CDR2 SVGAGI. The CDR3 contains 15 residues. The CDR3: CATNTGGASRYGYPF. CDR3 coding DNA: TGTGCCACCAACACGGGGGGTGCCAGTCGATATGGCTACCCCTTC.

The chain employs TRBV2 and TRBJ2-1; 8 bases match TRBD1. With V trimmed by 6 bases and J by 6 bases, 10 bases remained unmatched. CDR1 is SNHLY, CDR2 FYNNEI, per germline. CDR3 size: 15 residues. The CDR3, as DNA: TGTGCCAGCAGGTTACCAGGGGGCTATCGCAATGAGCAGTTCTTC. Protein: CASRLPGGYRNEQFF.

The rearrangement joins TRBV6-5 to TRBJ1-6, with 7 bases aligning to TRBD1. Germline lookup yields CDR1 MNHEY and CDR2 SVGAGI. The V segment lost 6 bases and the J segment 9 bases; nucleotides outside the gene matches: 11. The CDR3 has 15 residues. The CDR3 sequence is CASSISGTESSPLHF. The CDR3 region has the DNA TGTGCCAGCAGCATTTCCGGGACAGAGAGTTCACCCCTCCACTTT.

The genes are TRBV15 and TRBJ1-1; TRBD1 agrees at 10 bases. The CDR3 has 15 amino acids. The V segment lost 3 bases and the J segment 7 bases; nucleotides outside the gene matches: 8. Germline V gene sequence: CDR1 LNHNV, CDR2 YYDKDF (reference sequence). This chain's CDR3 is CATSSLTGGGHEAFF. DNA of the CDR3: TGTGCCACCAGCAGCCTGACAGGGGGCGGTCATGAAGCTTTCTTT.

The chain links TRBV6-1 to TRBJ1-5, with D possibly being TRBD1 (5 bases). Trimming took 6 bases from V and 2 from J, leaving 14 bases between them. This CDR3 spans 15 amino acids. The germline V gene encodes CDR1 MNHNS and CDR2 SASEGT. The CDR3 coding sequence is TGTGCCAGCAGCCCAGGGAGGGTGGGCAATCAGCCCCAGCATTTT. Its translation is CASSPGRVGNQPQHF.

CDR3 amino acids: CASSSAGSGNTIYF. The CDR3 region has the DNA TGCGCCAGCAGCTCGGCGGGCTCTGGAAACACCATATATTTT. This chain uses TRBV5-1 with TRBJ1-3; D is undetermined. Germline CDR1 and CDR2: SGHRS and YFSETQ. The V end lost 3 bases, the J end lost 0 bases, and 7 bases lay between the germline ends. The length of the CDR3 is 14 residues.

The V call is TRBV29-1, the J call TRBJ1-1; D remains ambiguous. This CDR3 is 13 amino acids long. V lost 3 bases and J lost 5, with 13 bases in between. Per the germline V gene, CDR1 is SQVTM and CDR2 is ANQGSEA. The CDR3 spells CSVDGGFGTEAFF. The CDR3 coding sequence is TGCAGCGTTGACGGAGGATTCGGAACTGAAGCTTTCTTT.

The chain couples TRBV4-1 to TRBJ1-6; perhaps TRBD1 as D (6 bases). With 0 bases removed from V and 7 bases from J, the gap between germline ends came to 13 bases. Germline V gene sequence: CDR1 MGHRA, CDR2 YSYEKL. CDR3 length equals 16 residues. The CDR3 nucleotides read TGCGCCAGCAGCCAAGAGATAGGGACACCGAATTCACCCCTCCACTTT. Protein: CASSQEIGTPNSPLHF.

The CDR3 sequence: CASSQPGLAGEQYF. In DNA form, the CDR3 reads TGCGCCAGCAGCCAACCTGGACTAGCGGGGGAGCAGTACTTC. The chain combines TRBV4-1 with TRBJ2-5; TRBD2 agrees at 13 bases. Trimming cost V 2 bases and J 11 bases; bases outside gene matches: 5. CDR3 length equals 14 residues. The germline gives CDR1 MGHRA, CDR2 YSYEKL.

The V and J genes are TRBV6-1 and TRBJ1-5; D not resolved. Germline V lookup: CDR1 MNHNS, CDR2 SASEGT. The CDR3 extends over 14 amino acids. V shed 5 bases and J shed 2 bases, with 10 bases lying between them. The CDR3 region has the DNA TGTGCCAGCAGTAAGGAGGGTGGCAATCAGCCCCAGCATTTT. Its protein product is CASSKEGGNQPQHF.

The rearrangement uses TRBV29-1 and TRBJ1-2; the match to TRBD1 covers 12 bases. Trimming at V came to 4 bases and at J to 11 bases, leaving 5 bases not matched to a gene. The CDR3 is 12 amino acids. Germline loops: CDR1 SQVTM, CDR2 ANQGSEA. The CDR3 region is CSVGDRGLEYTF. In DNA form, the CDR3 reads TGCAGCGTTGGGGACAGGGGGCTAGAATACACCTTC.